The source of this T cell receptor (beta chain) is a study of Tregs in tolerant kidney transplant recipients. CFSE-labeled recipient PBMCs were cultured five to seven days with irradiated graft donor PBMCs, then FACS-sorted. Using immunoSEQ multiplex PCR, the repertoire was profiled, and TCRdb retains in-frame clones only, with some absent. The record lists 2,000 to 3,000 clones, of which the ten most abundant hold approximately 5.2%. A remark on this clone: The target antigen is unknown.

Sample: CD8+ T cells from blood cultured with allogeneic cells, taken before the transplant. This clonotype originated in a human patient who received a combined kidney and bone marrow transplant.

Partial CDR3 DNA: TGTGCCAGCAGCCAGACATATGAG. Its translation: CASSQTYE. The entire CDR3 protein reads CASSQTYEQFF. This chain connects TRBV7-2 to TRBJ2-1; unclear D gene. The read halts 3 residues ahead of the CDR3 end, with the missing end drawn from the germline J gene. V was pared by 5 bases and J by 8 bases, with 7 bases between. The germline CDR1 and CDR2 sequences are SGHTA and FQGNSA. This CDR3 contains 11 residues.